The 13 T cell receptor beta chains below were found in one sample sequenced in a study of CD8 T cells in ankylosing spondylitis. Using its own MiXCR run on the 5' RACE reads, TCRdb lists one record per CDR3 protein. The sample contains about 130,000 distinct CDR3 sequences, 5.5% to 7.5% of which appear only once. The sample was blood, either unsorted or a sorted T cell fraction (not recorded which). The receptor set was obtained from a female donor with ankylosing spondylitis or in good health (not recorded which).

This clonotype appeared many times. This sequence joins TRBV2 and TRBJ2-7, with 7 bases fitting TRBD1. V lost 2 bases to trimming and J lost 0 bases; unmatched junction nucleotides: 4. CDR3 length: 15 amino acids. Germline V gene data show CDR1 as SNHLY and CDR2 as FYNNEI. The CDR3 loop is CASSERGQSSYEQYF. CDR3 nucleotides: TGTGCCAGCAGTGAACGGGGACAGAGCTCCTACGAGCAGTACTTC.

This clonotype was seen ten or more times. The V call is TRBV20-1, the J call TRBJ1-2, with D possibly being TRBD1 (6 bases). Germline V gives CDR1 DFQATT, CDR2 SNEGSKA (reference sequence). The CDR3 totals 14 residues. Trimming left V 0 bases short and J 8 bases short, with 16 bases between. CDR3 sequence reads: CSARDSGQTRGYTF. The CDR3 bases are TGCAGTGCTAGAGATTCGGGACAAACGAGAGGCTACACCTTC.

Many counts were recorded for this clonotype. This CDR3 is CATATEGHSGNTIYF. In DNA form, the CDR3 reads TGTGCCACGGCGACCGAAGGCCACTCTGGAAACACCATATATTTT. The chain is built from TRBV10-3 and TRBJ1-3; no firm D call. With 10 bases removed from V and 0 bases from J, the gap between germline ends came to 16 bases. The CDR3 is made up of 15 amino acids. Per germline, CDR1 ENHRY and CDR2 SYGVKD.

Many counts were recorded for this clonotype. The genes are TRBV28 and TRBJ1-2; 7 bases map to TRBD1. The germline gives CDR1 MDHEN, CDR2 SYDVKM. Losses at the gene ends were 6 bases for V and 5 bases for J; bases not matched to a gene: 6. CDR3 size: 13 residues. The CDR3: CASSYRGPYGYTF. The CDR3 DNA follows: TGTGCCAGCAGCTACAGGGGCCCGTATGGCTACACCTTC.

There are many counts of this clonotype. The chain recombines TRBV12-3 or TRBV12-4 with TRBJ2-1; TRBD2 matches at 10 bases. The length of the CDR3 is 15 residues. Losses at the gene ends were 6 bases for V and 4 bases for J; bases not matched to a gene: 6. In DNA form, the CDR3 reads TGTGCCAGCAGCTCAGATAGCGGGGGGTACAATGAGCAGTTCTTC. It translates to CASSSDSGGYNEQFF.

The sample holds many counts of this clonotype. The rearrangement joins TRBV5-1 to TRBJ2-2, with 8 bases lining up with TRBD2. This CDR3 has 16 residues. Germline V CDR1 and CDR2: SGHRS, YFSETQ. V trimming: 4 bases; J trimming: 1 base; junction bases outside the gene matches: 6. Here the CDR3 reads CASSRDLAGNTGELFF. As DNA, the CDR3 is TGCGCCAGCAGCCGTGACCTAGCGGGGAACACCGGGGAGCTGTTTTTT.

This clonotype has at least ten counts. CDR3 amino acids: CASSLVGGKTDTQYF. The CDR3 nucleotides read TGCGCCAGCAGCTTGGTCGGGGGGAAAACAGATACGCAGTATTTT. The V gene is TRBV5-1, the J gene TRBJ2-3, with 7 bases that match TRBD2. CDR1 is SGHRS and CDR2 is YFSETQ in the germline V gene. The junction had 4 bases not matched to a gene; V was cut back by 0 bases and J by 3 bases. This CDR3 has 15 amino acids.

At least ten counts were recorded for this clonotype. CDR3 protein: CASSLTRPTNTEAFF. The CDR3 region has the DNA TGTGCCAGCAGTCTTACTAGGCCGACGAACACTGAAGCTTTCTTT. The J gene is TRBJ1-1, the V gene TRBV7-9; D remains ambiguous. The germline V gene encodes CDR1 SEHNR and CDR2 FQNEAQ (reference sequence). V was shortened by 6 bases and J by 1 base, with 15 bases between the two germline ends. The CDR3 consists of 15 residues.

V is TRBV4-2 and J is TRBJ1-5; no reliable D call. This CDR3 is 15 amino acids long. Looked up from germline, CDR1 is LGHNA and CDR2 is YNFKEQ. Deletions cut 0 bases from V and 9 bases from J, with 15 bases between. CDR3 coding DNA: TGTGCCAGCAGCCAAGAGGGAGGTTCCCAAGGGCCCCAGCATTTT. Translation: CASSQEGGSQGPQHF.

There are a few counts of this clonotype. V gene TRBV28 combines with J gene TRBJ1-4; D is undetermined. The CDR3 runs to 15 residues. V lost 1 base and J lost 7, with 13 bases in between. CDR1 MDHEN and CDR2 SYDVKM come from the germline V gene. Written as DNA, the CDR3 is TGTGCCAGCAGTTTATCAGAGGGTTTGGGTGAAAAACTGTTTTTT. Protein: CASSLSEGLGEKLFF. Complete variable domain (other parts from reference TRBV28 and TRBJ1-4): DVKVTQSSRYLVKRTGEKVFLECVQDMDHENMFWYRQDPGLGLRLIYFSYDVKMKEKGDIPEGYSVSREKKERFSLILESASTNQTSMYLCASSLSEGLGEKLFFGSGTQLSVL.

The sample holds many counts of this clonotype. This chain uses TRBV12-3 or TRBV12-4 with TRBJ1-1; 7 bases map to TRBD1. V lost 6 bases to trimming and J lost 4 bases; unmatched junction nucleotides: 8. This CDR3 contains 14 residues. The CDR3 here is CASRPTGAPTEAFF. CDR3 DNA: TGTGCCAGCAGACCAACAGGGGCCCCCACTGAAGCTTTCTTT.

This clonotype was seen repeatedly, ten times or more. V and J are TRBV4-1 and TRBJ2-1; D unresolved. The V and J ends lost 0 bases and 7 bases respectively, with 19 bases between them. The CDR3 has 17 amino acids. Germline V gene sequence: CDR1 MGHRA, CDR2 YSYEKL. The CDR3 loop is CASSQDGFEIIRNEQFF. In DNA, the CDR3 is TGCGCCAGCAGCCAAGACGGATTCGAAATTATTAGGAATGAGCAGTTCTTC.

This clonotype came up many times. This chain joins TRBV4-3 and TRBJ1-3; no clear D. The CDR3 length is 12 residues. CDR1 and CDR2 from the germline V gene are LGHNA and YSLEER. The ends were cut back, 3 bases at V and 5 bases at J, with 5 bases in the middle. The CDR3 DNA follows: TGCGCCAGCAGCCACGGACGAAACACCATATATTTT. Translated, it gives CASSHGRNTIYF.